These 32 T cell receptor beta chains share one sample of origin, sequenced in a study of T cell repertoires in cytomegalovirus infection. No antigen has been assigned to these receptors. TCRdb reprocessed the reads via MiXCR and lists one record per CDR3 protein. The table lists some 940,000 distinct CDR3 sequences, about 33% of them singletons. The sequencing here drew on cultured CD8+ T cells from PBMCs, taken from culture after CMV antigen stimulation. Receptor source: a human donor in good health (CMV status not recorded). Some clones in this sample may be carry-over from other donors' samples.

This sequence joins TRBV20-1 and TRBJ1-4, with 7 nucleotides matching TRBD1. This CDR3 is built from 14 residues. Germline V gene data show CDR1 as DFQATT and CDR2 as SNEGSKA (reference sequence). Trimming cost V 6 bases and J 2 bases; bases outside gene matches: 6. The CDR3 loop reads CSATPGQTNEKLFF. The CDR3 region has the DNA TGCAGTGCGACGCCGGGACAGACTAATGAAAAACTGTTTTTT.

The chain is built from TRBV6-5 and TRBJ1-5, with unresolved D. From germline, CDR1 is MNHEY and CDR2 SVGAGI. The V and J ends lost 2 bases and 5 bases respectively, with 10 bases between them. This CDR3 spans 14 amino acids. The CDR3 coding sequence is TGTGCCAGCAGTTACGCGATCAGTGATCAGCCCCAGCATTTT. Translated: CASSYAISDQPQHF.

The CDR3 nucleotides are TGCAGTGCTAGATTGGGCAGGGAGAACACTGAAGCTTTCTTT. As protein: CSARLGRENTEAFF. This chain uses TRBV20-1 with TRBJ1-1; possible D gene TRBD1, 5 bases. Trimming cost V 2 bases and J 1 base, with 11 bases left between them. CDR1 is DFQATT, CDR2 SNEGSKA, per germline (reference sequence). The CDR3 loop spans 14 amino acids.

V and J are TRBV24-1 and TRBJ1-1; D call uncertain. The CDR3 length is 13 residues. V gave up 2 bases and J gave up 5 bases, with 8 bases separating them. CDR1 and CDR2 from the germline V gene are KGHDR and SFDVKD. The CDR3 sequence: CATSDSPYTEAFF. The CDR3 nucleotides are TGTGCCACCAGTGATTCCCCCTATACTGAAGCTTTCTTT.

This rearrangement joins TRBV6-2 or TRBV6-3 to TRBJ2-1, with a possible D match to TRBD2 (5 bases). V was cut by 5 bases and J by 3 bases, with 11 bases left in between. The germline CDR1 and CDR2 sequences are MNHEY and SVGEGT. This CDR3 is built from 14 residues. The DNA for the CDR3 is TGTGCCAGCAGTATTACTAGAAACTACAATGAGCAGTTCTTC. Residues: CASSITRNYNEQFF.

This clonotype was detected only a few times. The chain combines TRBV19 with TRBJ1-3; D gene unclear. There are 16 residues in the CDR3. The germline V gene encodes CDR1 LNHDA and CDR2 SQIVND (reference sequence). V lost 6 bases and J lost 0, with 15 bases in between. CDR3 nucleotides: TGTGCCAGTAGCCTGCAGAATTATTTCTCTGGAAACACCATATATTTT. This sequence encodes CASSLQNYFSGNTIYF.

The chain links TRBV4-2 to TRBJ1-6; 8 nucleotides line up with TRBD1. Germline assignment: CDR1 LGHNA and CDR2 YNFKEQ. The trim removed 0 bases at V and 13 bases at J, leaving 11 bases unmatched. This CDR3 has 16 residues. The CDR3, as DNA: TGTGCCAGCAGCCAAGATCCCGGACAGGGTAATCCTCCCCTCCACTTT. This sequence encodes CASSQDPGQGNPPLHF.

The V gene is TRBV20-1, the J gene TRBJ1-2; D call uncertain. V was shortened by 0 bases and J by 4 bases, with 12 bases between the two germline ends. The CDR3 totals 14 residues. CDR1 is DFQATT and CDR2 is SNEGSKA in the germline V gene (reference sequence). The CDR3 protein is CSAREGPRSYGYTF. The CDR3 nucleotides read TGCAGTGCTAGAGAGGGCCCCAGGTCCTATGGCTACACCTTC.

The CDR3 sequence: CASRSLGEGQVSLQETQYF. The CDR3 DNA follows: TGCGCCAGCAGGTCCCTAGGAGAGGGGCAGGTATCTCTCCAAGAGACCCAGTACTTC. The rearrangement joins TRBV5-1 to TRBJ2-5, with D possibly being TRBD1 or TRBD2 (5 bases each). CDR3 length: 19 amino acids. V was pared by 5 bases and J by 1 base, with 27 bases between. Germline CDR1 and CDR2: SGHRS and YFSETQ.

This clonotype came up a few times. The V and J genes are TRBV6-5 and TRBJ2-1; 7 nucleotides align to TRBD1. Germline V gives CDR1 MNHEY, CDR2 SVGAGI. The V segment lost 0 bases and the J segment 6 bases; nucleotides outside the gene matches: 11. The CDR3 runs 17 residues. CDR3 residues: CASSYSNRGPRPNEQFF. The CDR3 DNA reads TGTGCCAGCAGTTACTCGAATAGGGGGCCAAGACCCAATGAGCAGTTCTTC.

This sequence joins TRBV6-5 and TRBJ1-6; D may be TRBD1 (5 bases). Trimming left V 2 bases short and J 7 bases short, with 12 bases between. Germline CDR1 reads MNHEY; CDR2 reads SVGAGI. The length of the CDR3 is 15 residues. CDR3: CASSYIGRANSPLHF. The CDR3 nucleotides read TGTGCCAGCAGTTACATCGGCAGGGCCAATTCACCCCTCCACTTT.

Here the CDR3 DNA reads TGTGCCAGCAGTTTAAGTTTAAGGACGAATACTGGAAACACCATATATTTT. As protein: CASSLSLRTNTGNTIYF. The chain carries TRBV12-3 or TRBV12-4 and TRBJ1-3; D is ambiguous. Trimming cost V 2 bases and J 2 bases, with 16 bases left between them. The CDR3 consists of 17 residues.

In its sample, this clonotype was seen many times. The V and J genes are TRBV7-2 and TRBJ2-5; TRBD2 matches at 9 bases. V was clipped by 5 bases and J by 1 base; unmatched bases: 8. The CDR3 extends over 16 amino acids. CDR1 is SGHTA and CDR2 is FQGNSA in the germline V gene. CDR3 amino acids: CASSPPGLALQETQYF. The DNA for the CDR3 is TGTGCCAGCAGCCCTCCGGGACTAGCACTCCAAGAGACCCAGTACTTC.

V usage is TRBV24-1 and J usage is TRBJ2-2, with 8 bases lining up with TRBD2. The V gene end was trimmed by 7 bases and the J gene end by 5 bases; junction bases not matched to a gene: 5. The CDR3 contains 14 residues. The V gene's germline CDR1 is KGHDR and CDR2 SFDVKD. CDR3 region: CATSGGARTGELFF. CDR3 bases: TGTGCCACCAGCGGGGGGGCCCGTACCGGGGAGCTGTTTTTT.

This clonotype has ten or more counts. The V call is TRBV19, the J call TRBJ1-5; 7 nucleotides line up with TRBD1. Per the germline V gene, CDR1 is LNHDA and CDR2 is SQIVND (reference sequence). V trimming: 3 bases; J trimming: 6 bases; junction bases outside the gene matches: 11. CDR3 length: 16 amino acids. CDR3 amino acids: CASSISDRATIQPQHF. The CDR3 nucleotides are TGTGCCAGTAGTATTAGCGACAGGGCAACAATTCAGCCCCAGCATTTT.

This clonotype was seen a handful of times. The chain combines TRBV4-1 with TRBJ2-3, with a weak D call TRBD1 (6 bases). Germline V CDR1 and CDR2: MGHRA, YSYEKL. Trimming removed 0 bases from V and 1 base from J, with 20 bases in between. The CDR3 totals 19 residues. CDR3 residues: CASSQDPPLGRGRTDTQYF. The CDR3 nucleotides are TGCGCCAGCAGCCAAGACCCCCCCCTGGGCAGGGGCCGCACAGATACGCAGTATTTT.

The J gene is TRBJ2-1, the V gene TRBV11-2; TRBD2 aligns across 15 bases. CDR1 is SGHAT and CDR2 is FQNNGV in the germline V gene. V shed 4 bases and J 8 bases; nucleotides not matched to a gene: 6. This CDR3 spans 16 amino acids. CDR3 sequence reads: CASSSWTSGGAYEQFF. Written as DNA, the CDR3 is TGTGCCAGCAGCTCGTGGACTAGCGGGGGGGCCTATGAGCAGTTCTTC.

The J gene is TRBJ2-7, the V gene TRBV6-6; D perhaps matches TRBD1 (6 bases). Germline CDR1 is MNHNY and CDR2 is SVGAGI (reference sequence). This CDR3 contains 16 residues. V was cut by 6 bases and J by 4 bases, with 22 bases left in between. CDR3 bases: TGTGCCAGCAGCCCTTCACAGGGACCACCCCTATACGAGCAGTACGTC. Its protein product is CASSPSQGPPLYEQYV.

The rearrangement links TRBV6-6 to TRBJ1-2; D call uncertain. The CDR3 extends over 14 amino acids. The V gene's germline CDR1 is MNHNY and CDR2 SVGAGI (reference sequence). V dropped 0 bases and J dropped 7 bases, with 12 bases sitting between them. The CDR3 DNA reads TGTGCCAGCAGTTACTCTAACACCCTGGGTGGCTACACCTTC. Translated, it gives CASSYSNTLGGYTF.

This clonotype came up many times. The V call is TRBV7-8, the J call TRBJ1-1; D is unclear. Trimming took 6 bases from V and 0 from J, leaving 14 bases between them. CDR1 and CDR2 from the germline V gene are SGHVS and FQNEAQ. CDR3 length equals 15 residues. DNA for the CDR3: TGTGCCAGCAGGAAGGAGAGGCACATGAACACTGAAGCTTTCTTT. Its protein is CASRKERHMNTEAFF. The complete variable domain, with remaining parts taken from reference TRBV7-8 and TRBJ1-1, reads GAGVSQSPRYKVAKRGQDVALRCDPISGHVSLFWYQQALGQGPEFLTYFQNEAQLDKSGLPSDRFFAERPEGSVSTLKIQRTQQEDSAVYLCASRKERHMNTEAFFGQGTRLTVV.

The chain couples TRBV2 to TRBJ1-5; D unresolved. Looked up from germline, CDR1 is SNHLY and CDR2 is FYNNEI. CDR3 length: 18 amino acids. The V end was cut by 5 bases, the J end by 0 bases, with 20 bases between. The CDR3 region has the DNA TGTGCCAGCAGTACCCGGACCGCGGCGGATAATAGCAATCAGCCCCAGCATTTT. This sequence encodes CASSTRTAADNSNQPQHF. Looking up the rest from reference TRBV2 and TRBJ1-5 gives the full variable domain: EPEVTQTPSHQVTQMGQEVILRCVPISNHLYFYWYRQILGQKVEFLVSFYNNEISEKSEIFDDQFSVERPDGSNFTLKIRSTKLEDSAMYFCASSTRTAADNSNQPQHFGDGTRLSIL.

This clonotype was detected a few times. The chain joins TRBV5-4 to TRBJ1-1, with D tentatively TRBD1 (5 bases). Germline-derived CDR1 and CDR2 are SGHNT and YYREEE (reference sequence). V lost 7 bases to trimming and J lost 3 bases, with 25 bases between them. This CDR3 is 17 amino acids long. CDR3 amino acids: CASALSPDTWGDTEAFF. The CDR3 DNA sequence: TGTGCCAGCGCCCTCTCGCCCGACACTTGGGGGGACACTGAAGCTTTCTTT.

This clonotype has a handful of counts. The chain links TRBV6-1 to TRBJ1-5, with D perhaps TRBD1 (6 bases). V shed 0 bases and J shed 4 bases, with 10 bases lying between them. The germline V gene encodes CDR1 MNHNS and CDR2 SASEGT. The CDR3 is made up of 15 amino acids. The CDR3 DNA sequence: TGTGCCAGCAGTGAAGCGGGGGCGAGGAATCAGCCCCAGCATTTT. Translated, it gives CASSEAGARNQPQHF.

Comments on this clonotype: A read error may be the cause here, since a much bigger clone is one base away. The V gene is TRBV7-9, the J gene TRBJ1-4, with 9 bases matching TRBD1. CDR3 length: 13 amino acids. Germline V gene sequence: CDR1 SEHNR, CDR2 FQNEAQ (reference sequence). CDR3 sequence reads: CVSSGQGSEKLFF. The CDR3 nucleotides read TGTGTCAGCAGCGGACAGGGGTCTGAAAAACTGTTTTTT.

At least ten counts were recorded for this clonotype. V and J are TRBV6-5 and TRBJ1-1; no clear D. The CDR3 contains 13 residues. Germline CDR1 MNHEY, CDR2 SVGAGI. V lost 2 bases, J lost 6 bases, and 10 bases lay in between. CDR3 DNA: TGTGCCAGCAGTTACCGCGGTTACGCTGAAGCTTTCTTT. This sequence encodes CASSYRGYAEAFF.

The J gene is TRBJ2-7, the V gene TRBV14; TRBD1 might be the D (5 bases). V shed 5 bases and J shed 5 bases, with 16 bases lying between them. CDR3 length equals 14 residues. Germline V CDR1 and CDR2: SGHDN, FVKESK. The CDR3 here is CASSSYRQGHEQYF. The CDR3 nucleotides read TGTGCCAGCAGCTCATATCGGCAGGGCCACGAGCAGTACTTC.

In its sample, this clonotype was seen many times. The chain is built from TRBV6-6 and TRBJ2-6; 12 bases map to TRBD1. The V and J ends lost 6 bases and 2 bases, in that order; junction bases with no gene match: 8. Germline-derived CDR1 and CDR2 are MNHNY and SVGAGI (reference sequence). The CDR3 is made up of 18 amino acids. CDR3 residues: CASRPYRDRGPGANVLTF. The CDR3 DNA follows: TGTGCCAGCAGACCCTACCGGGACAGGGGGCCTGGGGCCAACGTCCTGACTTTC.

The chain couples TRBV25-1 to TRBJ1-1; a weak D match, TRBD1 (6 bases). The V gene lost 4 bases and the J gene lost 5 bases, with 20 bases spanning the gap. In germline, CDR1 is MGHDK, CDR2 SYGVNS. This CDR3 is built from 16 residues. The CDR3 coding sequence is TGTGCCAGCAGTGGTCACCTTAGGGGGGGAGGAACTGAAGCTTTCTTT. Protein sequence: CASSGHLRGGGTEAFF.

This clonotype was recorded at least ten times. The V call is TRBV5-1, the J call TRBJ2-5; no clear D gene. V lost 0 bases to trimming and J lost 3 bases, with 9 bases between them. Germline V CDR1 and CDR2: SGHRS, YFSETQ. The CDR3 is 14 residues long. CDR3 coding DNA: TGCGCCAGCAGCTTGGTTTCTGGGGAAGAGACCCAGTACTTC. As protein: CASSLVSGEETQYF.

The rearrangement joins TRBV11-2 to TRBJ2-5, with 14 bases matching TRBD2. CDR1 is SGHAT and CDR2 is FQNNGV in the germline V gene. J was trimmed by 5 bases and V by 5 bases; bases with no gene match: 7. The CDR3 has 16 residues. CDR3 in DNA: TGTGCCAGCAGCCGCGAGACTAGCGGGGGGGCCGAGACCCAGTACTTC. Encoded protein: CASSRETSGGAETQYF.

Many counts were recorded for this clonotype. This chain joins TRBV11-1 and TRBJ2-3, with D tentatively TRBD2 (6 bases). V lost 2 bases and J 1 base, leaving 7 bases between the germline ends. Germline V gene data show CDR1 as SGHAT and CDR2 as FQDESV (reference sequence). The CDR3 sequence is 14 residues long. The CDR3 sequence is CASSLRRGTDTQYF. CDR3 coding DNA: TGTGCCAGCAGCTTAAGGAGGGGCACAGATACGCAGTATTTT. The whole variable domain, remainder taken from reference TRBV11-1 and TRBJ2-3, is EAEVAQSPRYKITEKSQAVAFWCDPISGHATLYWYRQILGQGPELLVQFQDESVVDDSQLPKDRFSAERLKGVDSTLKIQPAELGDSAMYLCASSLRRGTDTQYFGPGTRLTVL.

This clonotype was detected a few times. The V call is TRBV7-8, the J call TRBJ2-7; the D is unclear. Germline V gene data show CDR1 as SGHVS and CDR2 as FQNEAQ. V gave up 2 bases and J gave up 0 bases, with 8 bases separating them. The CDR3 loop spans 14 amino acids. The CDR3 loop reads CASSLITSSYEQYF. The DNA of the CDR3 is TGTGCCAGCAGCTTAATAACGAGCTCCTACGAGCAGTACTTC.